This is a list of T cell receptor beta chains from one sample in a study of CD8+CD57+ T cells in acquired aplastic anemia. TCRdb re-analysed the reads in MiXCR, keeping a single row per CDR3 protein. The profile shows 100,000 to 150,000 distinct CDR3 sequences, almost 40% of them singletons. Material for sequencing was sorted CD4+, CD8+, or CD8+CD57+ T cells (not recorded which) from PBMCs. These TCRs come from a human donor with aplastic anemia. CDR3s include the opening cysteine and the closing phenylalanine or tryptophan. The D gene is left open where the match is weak. For some rows the clone size is stated as once, few or many, or as a class when expanded; others skip it.

V gene,clone size,J gene,CDR3 length,D gene,CDR3 DNA,CDR3 protein
TRBV5-5,many,TRBJ1-2,14,TRBD1,TGTGCCAGCAGCGAGGGACAGGGGGACTATGGCTACACCTTC,CASSEGQGDYGYTF
TRBV7-6,-,TRBJ2-3,12,-,TGTGCCAGCAGCTTAGGTTTAGATACGCAGTATTTT,CASSLGLDTQYF
TRBV20-1,many,TRBJ2-1,15,TRBD2,TGCAGTGCTGACGGACTAGCGGGGAGTTACAATGAGCAGTTCTTC,CSADGLAGSYNEQFF
TRBV12-5,few,TRBJ2-1,17,-,TGTGCTAGTGGTTTGGTAGATTGGGGGGCGTCCTACAATGAGCAGTTCTTC,CASGLVDWGASYNEQFF
TRBV6-5,many,TRBJ1-6,15,TRBD1,TGTGCCAGCAGTTACTCCCCAGGGGGCTCTTCACCCCTCCACTTT,CASSYSPGGSSPLHF
TRBV2,-,TRBJ2-7,18,TRBD1,TGTGCCAGCAGTGACCCGGGACAGGGGGCTCACAGCTCCTACGAGCAGTACTTC,CASSDPGQGAHSSYEQYF
TRBV28,-,TRBJ1-1,11,TRBD1,TGTGCCAGCAGCTACCGGGACAGGGGGTTCTTT,CASSYRDRGFF
TRBV19,-,TRBJ1-2,11,-,TGTGCCAGTGGGGGGGCTGTGGGCTACACCTTC,CASGGAVGYTF
TRBV27,-,TRBJ1-1,13,-,TGTGCCACCCAGCGGTCCGAGTCGACTGAAGCTTTCTTT,CATQRSESTEAFF
TRBV9,many,TRBJ1-6,12,-,TGTGCCAGCGGGGGGCATAATTCACCCCTCCACTTT,CASGGHNSPLHF
TRBV7-9,-,TRBJ2-5,12,-,TGTGCCAGCAGCTTAAAGACAGAGACCCAGTACTTC,CASSLKTETQYF
TRBV10-3,many,TRBJ2-6,15,-,TGTGCCATCAGCCCTACCAGTTCTGGGGCCAACGTCCTGACTTTC,CAISPTSSGANVLTF
TRBV20-1,many,TRBJ2-1,15,-,TGCAGTGCTAGCTACCTACAGGGAGCTTACAATGAGCAGTTCTTC,CSASYLQGAYNEQFF
TRBV24-1,-,TRBJ1-5,16,-,TGTGCCACCAGTGATGGCGACGCACATAGCAATCAGCCCCAGCATTTT,CATSDGDAHSNQPQHF
TRBV7-3,-,TRBJ2-7,13,-,TGTGCCAGCAGCTCGTATCAGGGCTCCGAGCAGTACTTC,CASSSYQGSEQYF
TRBV20-1,-,TRBJ1-1,16,-,TGCAGTGCTAGTATCCCCTCGGACATGAAGAACACTGAAGCTTTCTTT,CSASIPSDMKNTEAFF
TRBV20-1,many,TRBJ2-7,13,-,TGCAGTGCTAGTGTAGCGGACTACTACGAGCAGTACTTC,CSASVADYYEQYF
TRBV24-1,-,TRBJ1-1,13,-,TGTGCCACCGGTAGATCAGGGAGCACTGAAGCTTTCTTT,CATGRSGSTEAFF
TRBV12-3/TRBV12-4,-,TRBJ1-1,14,-,TGTGCCAGCAGGGCCAGGGTCGGGAACACTGAAGCTTTCTTT,CASRARVGNTEAFF
TRBV19,-,TRBJ2-7,13,-,TGTGCCAGTACCCCAAGAGGCGGGGACGAGCAGTACTTC,CASTPRGGDEQYF
TRBV9,many,TRBJ2-3,16,-,TGTGCCAGCAGCGTAGGGGCGGAGCCTCGGATCGATACGCAGTATTTT,CASSVGAEPRIDTQYF
TRBV11-1,-,TRBJ2-7,18,-,TGTGCCAGCAGCTTGGGTCCCTGGACCACAAAGAAATCCTACGAGCAGTACTTC,CASSLGPWTTKKSYEQYF
TRBV15,-,TRBJ1-2,13,-,TGTGCCACCAGCAGAGATCATCTCTATGGCTACACCTTC,CATSRDHLYGYTF
TRBV9,many,TRBJ1-1,13,-,TGTGCCAGCAGCGTAGCTGAGAGGACTGAAGCTTTCTTT,CASSVAERTEAFF
TRBV9,many,TRBJ2-3,14,-,TGTGCCAGCAGCGTAGACCAGGAAGGGGTGAAGCAGTATTTT,CASSVDQEGVKQYF
TRBV11-2,many,TRBJ1-6,15,TRBD1,TGTGCCAGCAGCTATCCGCAGGGGGGTGGTTCACCCCTCCACTTT,CASSYPQGGGSPLHF
TRBV20-1,once,TRBJ1-2,14,TRBD1,TGCAGTCTAGACAGGGTTGGGAAGGACTATGGCTACACCTTC,CSLDRVGKDYGYTF
TRBV2,-,TRBJ2-7,11,-,TGTGCCAGCAGTGTATGGCCGGGGCAGTACTTC,CASSVWPGQYF
TRBV3-1,few,TRBJ1-1,17,-,TGTGCCAGCAGCCAAGATTACAGGGTAGGGCGACACACTGAAGCTTTCTTT,CASSQDYRVGRHTEAFF
TRBV12-3/TRBV12-4,many,TRBJ1-6,13,-,TGTGCCAGCAGCCCAGCCCTGCTCTCACCCCTCCACTTT,CASSPALLSPLHF
TRBV7-9,many,TRBJ1-6,15,-,TGTGCCAGCAGCTTGCAGCCTAACGCTAATTCACCCCTCCACTTT,CASSLQPNANSPLHF
TRBV9,many,TRBJ2-2,17,TRBD1,TGTGCCAGCAGCGTTGCTGGGACAGGGCCGTTCGCCGGGGAGCTGTTTTTT,CASSVAGTGPFAGELFF
TRBV28,many,TRBJ2-3,15,TRBD1,TGTGCCAGCAGTAGGGACAGACGTTACACAGATACGCAGTATTTT,CASSRDRRYTDTQYF
TRBV27,-,TRBJ1-4,14,-,TGTGCCAGCAGTTTTAGCGGGGTTAATGAAAAACTGTTTTTT,CASSFSGVNEKLFF
TRBV12-3/TRBV12-4,many,TRBJ1-3,15,-,TGTGCCAGCAGTCACGGACGCATCTCTGGAAACACCATATATTTT,CASSHGRISGNTIYF
TRBV10-3,-,TRBJ1-2,14,-,TGTGCCATCAGTGAGTCTCCGGGGGTCGATGGCTACACCTTC,CAISESPGVDGYTF
TRBV29-1,-,TRBJ2-2,14,TRBD2,TGCAGCGTTGAAGTGGGGGGGTATACCGGGGAGCTGTTTTTT,CSVEVGGYTGELFF
TRBV27,-,TRBJ2-7,13,-,TGTGCCAGCAAGGAGGACAGCCGCCACGAGCAGTACTTC,CASKEDSRHEQYF
TRBV6-5,many,TRBJ2-7,13,-,TGTGCCAGCAGTTCCCCAGGGTACTACGAGCAGTACTTC,CASSSPGYYEQYF
TRBV11-1,-,TRBJ2-3,19,TRBD2,TGTGCCAGCAGCTTTGCGACTAGCGGGGGGAGACGGGGAGGCGGTACGCAGTATTTT,CASSFATSGGRRGGGTQYF
TRBV6-1,many,TRBJ2-2,14,-,TGTGCCACCCTCCGGGGAACGAACACCGGGGAGCTGTTTTTT,CATLRGTNTGELFF
TRBV2,-,TRBJ2-7,14,TRBD1,TGTGCCAGCAGTTGGGACAGGGTCTCCTACGAGCAGTACTTC,CASSWDRVSYEQYF
TRBV7-8,many,TRBJ1-6,15,-,TGTGCCAGCTCCCCCCCGGGGGGGCGGAATTCACCCCTCCACTTT,CASSPPGGRNSPLHF
TRBV14,many,TRBJ1-3,14,-,TGTGCCAGCAGCCAAGGTTGGTCAGGAAACACCATATATTTT,CASSQGWSGNTIYF
TRBV7-2,many,TRBJ1-6,15,-,TGTGCCAGCAGCTTAGCAACCAGCCTAGGGGGACCCCTCCACTTT,CASSLATSLGGPLHF
TRBV2,-,TRBJ2-4,13,TRBD1,TGTGCCGGCGGTGATAGACAGGGAAACATTCAGTACTTC,CAGGDRQGNIQYF
TRBV30,few,TRBJ1-1,13,-,TGTGCCTGGAGTGTCGACAGGAGAACTGAAGCTTTCTTT,CAWSVDRRTEAFF
TRBV20-1,many,TRBJ1-5,16,-,TGCAGTGCTAGAGGTCGCGGGGCCTTGGGCAATCAGCCCCAGCATTTT,CSARGRGALGNQPQHF
TRBV5-1,many,TRBJ2-7,15,-,TGCGCCAGCAGTTTCACCGTGGGGAGCTCCTACGAGCAGTACTTC,CASSFTVGSSYEQYF
TRBV10-3,few,TRBJ2-2,12,-,TGTGCCATCAGTGAGTCTGCAGGGGAGCTGTTTTTT,CAISESAGELFF
TRBV7-2,-,TRBJ2-3,15,TRBD2,TGTGCCAGCAGCTCTAGCGGGGCCCGCACAGATACGCAGTATTTT,CASSSSGARTDTQYF
TRBV2,-,TRBJ2-7,14,-,TGTGCCAGCACTGGTCCAGGGCCTCCAGGGGAGCAGTACTTC,CASTGPGPPGEQYF
TRBV20-1,many,TRBJ2-1,14,-,TGCAGTGCTAGTAGGGGGGGCCCAGACAATGAGCAGTTCTTC,CSASRGGPDNEQFF
TRBV10-2,-,TRBJ2-7,13,-,TGCGCCACCTTGAAGGAGGGCAACTACGAGCAGTACTTC,CATLKEGNYEQYF
TRBV6-1,many,TRBJ2-7,15,TRBD2,TGTGCCAGTACCACGATCGGGGGGGTCTCCTACGAGCAGTACTTC,CASTTIGGVSYEQYF